This TCR beta chain derives from a study of T cell clonality in common variable immunodeficiency. This clone was seen many times. The read gets to within 3 residues of the CDR3 end, and the germline J gene fills in the rest. The J segment lost 4 bases and the V segment lost 2 bases, leaving 7 bases of the junction unmatched. Germline values: CDR1 DFQATT, CDR2 SNEGSKA (reference sequence). This CDR3 has 15 residues. The table came from immunoSEQ multiplex PCR; TCRdb's copy has only in-frame clones and leaves some out. The sample is made up of 57,000 or so clones, none counted only once. The chain combines TRBV20-1 with TRBJ1-5; 8 nucleotides line up with TRBD1. Sample: peripheral blood mononuclear cells. The TCR comes from a person between 18 and 70 years old in good health. CDR3 sequence reads: CSARNTGGGNQPQHF. The CDR3 bases that were read are TGCAGTGCTAGAAATACAGGGGGAGGTAATCAGCCC.